The 3 T cell receptor beta chains below come from one sample, sequenced in a study of CD8+CD57+ T cells in acquired aplastic anemia. Genomic DNA provided the template from which TCR beta VDJ and CDR3 profiles were obtained. TCRdb called the reads again in MiXCR, with one record for every CDR3 protein. The sample has 150,000 to 200,000 distinct CDR3 sequences, under 70% seen once. Sequencing input: sorted CD4+, CD8+, or CD8+CD57+ T cells (not recorded which) from PBMCs. The receptors were sampled from a human donor with severe aplastic anemia or a healthy control (not recorded which).

This clonotype was seen a single time. The rearrangement joins TRBV28 to TRBJ2-7; a weak D match, TRBD2 (5 bases). The CDR3 covers 11 residues. V was shortened by 10 bases and J by 0 bases, with 7 bases between the two germline ends. Germline CDR1 is MDHEN and CDR2 is SYDVKM. The CDR3 is CATGDSYEQYF. Here the CDR3 DNA reads TGTGCCACCGGGGACTCCTACGAGCAGTACTTC.

The chain has TRBV2 and TRBJ2-7; D is tentatively TRBD1 or TRBD2 (5 bases each). V dropped 5 bases and J dropped 0 bases, with 14 bases sitting between them. In germline, CDR1 is SNHLY, CDR2 FYNNEI. The CDR3 has 15 amino acids. The CDR3 here is CASSRDLSSSYEQYF. In DNA, the CDR3 is TGTGCCAGCAGTCGGGACCTATCATCCTCCTACGAGCAGTACTTC.

As DNA, the CDR3 is TGCAGTGCTAACAAAATGGGGACAGGGGGCTTCGAGGGCCCTAGCACAGATACGCAGTATTTT. As protein: CSANKMGTGGFEGPSTDTQYF. The V and J genes are TRBV20-1 and TRBJ2-3, with 12 nucleotides matching TRBD1. The germline V gene has CDR1 DFQATT and CDR2 SNEGSKA (reference sequence). The CDR3 spans 21 residues. J lost 0 bases, V lost 4 bases, and 20 bases had no gene match.